The 28 T cell receptor beta chains presented below share a single source sample, sequenced in a study of blood T cell repertoires in COVID-19. Sequenced by immunoSEQ multiplex PCR; TCRdb stores in-frame clones only, minus some. The sample has hundreds of thousands of clones; around 89% are singletons. The sample was peripheral blood. The receptors were gathered from a man between 35 and 55 years old with acute or convalescent COVID-19.

The chain uses TRBV4-1 and TRBJ2-2; D not resolved. The CDR3 totals 13 residues. Between the trimmed V and J ends, which lost 4 bases and 6 bases, there was a span of 9 bases. Germline V lookup: CDR1 MGHRA, CDR2 YSYEKL. CDR3 nucleotide sequence: TGCGCCAGCAGCCCTCTAGTGCCCGGGGAGCTGTTTTTT. Translation gives CASSPLVPGELFF.

This chain links TRBV5-1 with TRBJ2-3, with TRBD2 matching over 8 bases. Germline loops: CDR1 SGHRS, CDR2 YFSETQ. The CDR3 consists of 13 residues. With V trimmed by 6 bases and J by 4 bases, 4 bases remained unmatched. CDR3 amino acids: CASNGGAPDTQYF. The CDR3 coding sequence is TGCGCCAGCAACGGGGGGGCCCCAGATACGCAGTATTTT.

The rearrangement links TRBV5-1 to TRBJ2-7; tentatively, D is TRBD2 (6 bases). Germline loops: CDR1 SGHRS, CDR2 YFSETQ. With 3 bases removed from V and 2 bases from J, the gap between germline ends came to 12 bases. The CDR3 spans 14 residues. For the CDR3, the DNA is TGCGCCAGCAGCTCGAGCCCGGGAGCCTACGAGCAGTACTTC. It encodes CASSSSPGAYEQYF.

J is TRBJ2-7 and V is TRBV10-2; D may be TRBD2 (6 bases). Germline CDR1 reads WSHSY; CDR2 reads SAAADI. The length of the CDR3 is 13 residues. V gave up 6 bases and J gave up 2 bases, with 11 bases separating them. The CDR3, as DNA: TGCGCCAGCAGCTTAGGGGAGGCCTACGAGCAGTACTTC. Protein product: CASSLGEAYEQYF.

The rearrangement uses TRBV4-2 and TRBJ2-4; tentative D call: TRBD2 (5 bases). V lost 0 bases to trimming and J lost 1 base, with 13 bases between them. Looked up from germline, CDR1 is LGHNA and CDR2 is YNFKEQ. The CDR3 totals 17 residues. CDR3 sequence: CASSQDWASSAKNIQYF. The CDR3, as DNA: TGTGCCAGCAGCCAAGATTGGGCTAGCTCCGCCAAAAACATTCAGTACTTC.

The chain carries TRBV12-3 or TRBV12-4 and TRBJ1-1; no firm D call. The CDR3 totals 11 residues. Trimming took 3 bases from V and 8 from J, leaving 7 bases between them. CDR3 coding DNA: TGTGCCAGCAGTTTCGGCAGGGAAGCTTTCTTT. Its protein product is CASSFGREAFF.

This clone was recorded once. The chain couples TRBV5-1 to TRBJ2-7; tentative D call: TRBD2 (6 bases). CDR1 is SGHRS and CDR2 is YFSETQ in the germline V gene. V dropped 4 bases and J dropped 2 bases, with 13 bases sitting between them. The CDR3 consists of 14 residues. The CDR3, as DNA: TGCGCCAGCAGCGTCGGGACTCAGACCTACGAGCAGTACTTC. This codes for CASSVGTQTYEQYF.

The chain is built from TRBV7-9 and TRBJ2-3; 7 nucleotides match TRBD1. The V and J ends lost 6 bases and 12 bases, in that order; junction bases with no gene match: 6. From germline, CDR1 is SEHNR and CDR2 FQNEAQ (reference sequence). This CDR3 is built from 11 residues. The chain's CDR3 is CASRSQGVQYF. For the CDR3, the DNA is TGTGCCAGCAGGTCGCAGGGGGTCCAGTATTTT.

The J gene is TRBJ2-1, the V gene TRBV29-1, with TRBD2 as a possible D gene (6 bases). V was clipped by 1 base and J by 7 bases, with 11 bases between them. Per the germline V gene, CDR1 is SQVTM and CDR2 is ANQGSEA. The CDR3 loop spans 13 amino acids. CDR3 in amino acids: CSVEGGLSNEQFF. CDR3 coding DNA: TGCAGCGTTGAAGGGGGACTCTCGAATGAGCAGTTCTTC.

The chain uses TRBV24-1 and TRBJ1-5, with a weak D call TRBD1 (5 bases). V was shortened by 2 bases and J by 4 bases, with 8 bases between the two germline ends. The CDR3 totals 14 residues. CDR1 is KGHDR and CDR2 is SFDVKD in the germline V gene. For the CDR3, the DNA is TGTGCCACCAGTGATTCCCAGGGTAATCAGCCCCAGCATTTT. Translating gives CATSDSQGNQPQHF.

This clone was picked up a small number of times. The rearrangement links TRBV7-3 to TRBJ2-1; D not resolved. The CDR3 consists of 14 residues. Trimming left V 2 bases short and J 0 bases short, with 5 bases between. The germline gives CDR1 SGHTA, CDR2 FQGTGA. The CDR3 sequence: CASSLAVSYNEQFF. As DNA, the CDR3 is TGTGCCAGCAGCTTAGCGGTCTCCTACAATGAGCAGTTCTTC.

Only one count was recorded for this clone. The rearrangement joins TRBV9 to TRBJ1-2; D gene uncertain. Trimming left V 0 bases short and J 3 bases short, with 15 bases between. The germline V gene encodes CDR1 SGDLS and CDR2 YYNGEE. CDR3 length equals 16 residues. CDR3 protein: CASSVVRLNRDYGYTF. In nucleotides, the CDR3 is TGTGCCAGCAGCGTAGTTCGGTTGAACCGAGACTATGGCTACACCTTC.

The V call is TRBV7-8, the J call TRBJ1-5; tentative D call: TRBD1 (6 bases). Looked up from germline, CDR1 is SGHVS and CDR2 is FQNEAQ. The CDR3 is made up of 15 amino acids. Trimming shortened V by 5 bases and J by 5 bases, and 16 bases separated the two germline ends. The CDR3 bases are TGTGCCAGCAGCCCGGGCGGACAGACTTATCAGCCCCAGCATTTT. Protein: CASSPGGQTYQPQHF.

J is TRBJ2-1 and V is TRBV5-1; 7 bases are shared with TRBD2. CDR3 length: 15 residues. V shed 0 bases, J shed 9 bases, and the junction held 9 bases outside the gene matches. Germline values: CDR1 SGHRS, CDR2 YFSETQ. The CDR3: CASSLAGGLKGEQFF. As DNA, the CDR3 is TGCGCCAGCAGCTTGGCGGGGGGATTAAAGGGTGAGCAGTTCTTC.

V and J are TRBV11-2 and TRBJ2-3; D unclear. Per germline, CDR1 SGHAT and CDR2 FQNNGV. CDR3 length: 14 residues. V gave up 6 bases and J gave up 4 bases, with 14 bases separating them. CDR3: CASSWAPPPDTQYF. DNA of the CDR3: TGTGCCAGCAGTTGGGCCCCTCCCCCAGATACGCAGTATTTT.

This clone showed up just a few times. The chain uses TRBV19 and TRBJ1-2; possible D gene TRBD1, 5 bases. V lost 5 bases and J 4 bases, leaving 11 bases between the germline ends. This CDR3 contains 13 residues. CDR1 and CDR2 (germline): LNHDA, SQIVND (reference sequence). The CDR3 loop is CASSPRGGYGYTF. The CDR3 DNA reads as TGTGCCAGTAGTCCTAGGGGTGGCTATGGCTACACCTTC.

The chain joins TRBV5-8 to TRBJ1-2; D remains ambiguous. The V end was cut by 6 bases, the J end by 7 bases, with 16 bases between. The V gene's germline CDR1 is SGHTS and CDR2 YDEGEE. The CDR3 is 13 residues long. The CDR3 spells CASTVRSGVGYTF. CDR3 sequence (DNA): TGTGCCAGCACCGTGAGATCCGGGGTTGGCTACACCTTC.

This clone has only a few counts. CDR3 region: CASSDQPGLTGNTIYF. CDR3 bases: TGTGCCAGTAGTGATCAACCAGGGTTAACTGGAAACACCATATATTTT. The chain is built from TRBV19 and TRBJ1-3; TRBD1 is a possible D gene (5 bases). This CDR3 has 16 residues. From germline, CDR1 is LNHDA and CDR2 SQIVND (reference sequence). V lost 5 bases and J lost 2, with 16 bases in between.

The V and J genes are TRBV27 and TRBJ1-2; 7 bases match TRBD1. This CDR3 region has 14 residues. J lost 8 bases, V lost 7 bases, and 13 bases had no gene match. Germline V gene data show CDR1 as MNHEY and CDR2 as SMNVEV (reference sequence). The CDR3 reads CASNPRTGWGGYTF. CDR3 in DNA: TGTGCCAGCAATCCAAGGACAGGTTGGGGCGGCTACACCTTC.

V usage is TRBV7-8 and J usage is TRBJ2-7, with TRBD1 matching over 7 bases. There are 15 residues in the CDR3. V was pared by 0 bases and J by 2 bases, with 4 bases of the junction left unmatched. Germline V gives CDR1 SGHVS, CDR2 FQNEAQ. CDR3 sequence: CASSLAGTETYEQYF. The CDR3 DNA is TGTGCCAGCAGCTTAGCTGGGACAGAGACCTACGAGCAGTACTTC.

The rearrangement uses TRBV5-4 and TRBJ1-4; D not certain. Trimming took off 5 bases at V and 3 bases at J, with 8 bases between the two ends. Germline V gives CDR1 SGHNT, CDR2 YYREEE (reference sequence). The CDR3 length is 13 residues. The CDR3 loop is CASSGGANEKLFF. DNA of the CDR3: TGTGCCAGCAGTGGCGGAGCTAATGAAAAACTGTTTTTT.

The chain couples TRBV5-1 to TRBJ1-2; 9 positions agree with TRBD1. The CDR3 is 14 amino acids. Germline CDR1 SGHRS, CDR2 YFSETQ. The V gene end was trimmed by 4 bases and the J gene end by 5 bases; junction bases not matched to a gene: 6. The CDR3 sequence: CASSPPGQGYGYTF. CDR3 bases: TGCGCCAGCAGCCCCCCAGGACAGGGGTATGGCTACACCTTC.

V gene TRBV7-2 combines with J gene TRBJ1-1; D is perhaps TRBD1 (6 bases). The CDR3 is made up of 13 amino acids. Trimming cost V 4 bases and J 8 bases, with 14 bases left between them. Germline V gene data show CDR1 as SGHTA and CDR2 as FQGNSA. The CDR3 DNA reads TGTGCCAGCAGCTCACCCCGACAGGTCGAAGCTTTCTTT. Translating gives CASSSPRQVEAFF.

This clone occurred once. The genes are TRBV10-2 and TRBJ2-7, with D maybe TRBD2 (5 bases). CDR3 size: 14 residues. CDR1 WSHSY and CDR2 SAAADI come from the germline V gene. Trimming cost V 6 bases and J 3 bases, with 15 bases left between them. CDR3 loop: CASREASGFYEQYF. CDR3 DNA sequence: TGCGCCAGCAGGGAGGCGTCCGGTTTCTACGAGCAGTACTTC.

The chain carries TRBV6-5 and TRBJ1-5; perhaps TRBD1 as D (5 bases). The germline V and J ends were trimmed by 5 bases and 2 bases, with 13 bases remaining between them. CDR3 length equals 15 residues. Germline CDR1 reads MNHEY; CDR2 reads SVGAGI. This chain's CDR3 is CASSMQGGGNQPQHF. Here the CDR3 DNA reads TGTGCCAGCAGTATGCAGGGCGGAGGCAATCAGCCCCAGCATTTT.

This chain uses TRBV6-1 with TRBJ1-2; TRBD1 matches at 8 bases. Trimming cost V 3 bases and J 9 bases; bases outside gene matches: 9. This CDR3 comprises 14 residues. The germline gives CDR1 MNHNS, CDR2 SASEGT. CDR3 sequence (DNA): TGTGCCAGCAGTGACCCTGACAGGGGTGGGCGCTACACCTTC. Residues: CASSDPDRGGRYTF.

The CDR3 sequence: CASGSGTGVTGELFF. The CDR3 DNA reads as TGTGCTAGTGGTTCGGGGACAGGGGTGACCGGGGAGCTGTTTTTT. This chain connects TRBV12-5 to TRBJ2-2; 10 bases map to TRBD1. The CDR3 extends over 15 amino acids. The germline CDR1 and CDR2 sequences are LGHNT and FRNRAP. V shed 4 bases, J shed 5 bases, and the junction held 4 bases outside the gene matches.

V gene TRBV11-2 combines with J gene TRBJ1-6; 8 bases align to TRBD1. J lost 9 bases, V lost 5 bases, and 9 bases had no gene match. Germline V gene data show CDR1 as SGHAT and CDR2 as FQNNGV. CDR3 size: 15 residues. The CDR3 loop reads CASSTDARGPSPLHF. CDR3 coding DNA: TGTGCCAGCAGCACCGACGCCAGGGGGCCTTCACCCCTCCACTTT.